The entry below describes one TCR beta chain. Its target is not known. The PCR employed 60 Vbeta primers together with 13 Jbeta primers. The assay was immunoSEQ multiplex PCR, and TCRdb's table has in-frame clones only and misses some. The repertoire consists of 210,000 or so clones, with 77% occurring once and the leading ten covering roughly 2.5%. This entry is derived from a study of cytomegalovirus exposure and HLA in healthy donors. Findings and limits, study-wide: Among donors in an Asian-associated ancestry cluster, a later analysis reportedly found fewer N-insertions than the approximately 670-donor mean. The majority of CMV-associated TCR beta chains were reported as apparently HLA-restricted in a later analysis.

Sequenced sample: PBMCs. The clonotype was recovered from an older woman in good health and CMV-seropositive.

CDR3 residues: CSVGEVENEQFF. In DNA form, the CDR3 reads TGCAGCGTTGGTGAGGTGGAGAATGAGCAGTTCTTC. The genes are TRBV29-1 and TRBJ2-1; D remains unclear. Looked up from germline, CDR1 is SQVTM and CDR2 is ANQGSEA. Trimming shortened V by 4 bases and J by 7 bases, and 11 bases separated the two germline ends. CDR3 length: 12 amino acids.